This T cell receptor beta chain was obtained from a study of T cells in Graves' hyperthyroidism and ophthalmopathy. This clonotype was detected ten times or more. Authors of the study amplified TCR beta CDR3 regions from RNA transcripts. The primer set for the first-round RT-PCR of the TCR CDR3 was HTBI. TCRdb redid the calling of the multiplex PCR reads with MiXCR, one entry per CDR3 protein. The sample contains about 290,000 distinct CDR3 sequences, approximately 17% of which appear only once. V dropped 5 bases and J dropped 8; count of bases not matched to a gene: 3. The CDR3 consists of 14 residues. Germline V lookup: CDR1 MNHNS, CDR2 SASEGT. Patients with uncontrolled infections, other autoimmune diseases, pregnancy or lactation were excluded.

Sample: blood. The source of this sequence is a woman aged 60-75 years with Graves' ophthalmopathy. V gene TRBV6-1 combines with J gene TRBJ1-6; TRBD1 agrees at 10 bases. The CDR3 protein is CASSPGQGYSPLHF. For the CDR3, the DNA is TGTGCCAGCAGTCCGGGACAGGGGTATTCACCCCTCCACTTT.